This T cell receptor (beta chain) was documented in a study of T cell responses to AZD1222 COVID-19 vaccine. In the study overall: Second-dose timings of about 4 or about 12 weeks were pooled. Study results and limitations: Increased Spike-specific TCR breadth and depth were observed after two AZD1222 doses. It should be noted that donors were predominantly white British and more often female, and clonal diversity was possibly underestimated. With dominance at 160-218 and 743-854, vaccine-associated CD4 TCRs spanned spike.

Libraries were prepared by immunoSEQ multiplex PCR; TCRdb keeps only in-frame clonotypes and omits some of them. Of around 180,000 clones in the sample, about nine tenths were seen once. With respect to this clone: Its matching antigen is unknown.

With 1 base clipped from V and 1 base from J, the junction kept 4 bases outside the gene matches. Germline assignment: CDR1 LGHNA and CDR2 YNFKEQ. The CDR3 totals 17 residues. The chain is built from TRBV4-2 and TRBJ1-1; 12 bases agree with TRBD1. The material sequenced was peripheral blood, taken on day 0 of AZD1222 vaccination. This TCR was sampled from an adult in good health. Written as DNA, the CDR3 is TGTGCCAGCAGCCAAGGGGGACAGGGGGCAACGAACACTGAAGCTTTCTTT. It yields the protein CASSQGGQGATNTEAFF.